This T cell receptor (beta chain) was documented in a study of T-cell memory formation after mild COVID-19. Notes on the study in general: Prior to infection, memory already included some responding clones, suggesting cross-reactive memory joined.

TCRdb reprocessed the 5' RACE reads via MiXCR and lists one record per CDR3 protein. Of about 350,000 distinct CDR3 sequences in the sample, about 13% were seen once. V dropped 6 bases and J dropped 10 bases, with 16 bases sitting between them. Germline-derived CDR1 and CDR2 are MNHEY and SVGEGT. The CDR3 has 14 amino acids. This clonotype was picked up a small number of times. As yet, its antigen is unknown. This chain links TRBV6-2 or TRBV6-3 with TRBJ1-6, with D possibly TRBD1 on 5 matching bases. The receptor was isolated from a man aged 18 to 35 who had mild COVID-19 (a few samples of this study predate the infection). Cell type and time point are not known. The sequencing input was PBMCs or a T cell subset sorted from them (not recorded which). DNA for the CDR3: TGTGCCAGCAGCTCAGGGACGGCAAGCTCACCCCTCCACTTT. Its translation is CASSSGTASSPLHF.